This T cell receptor (beta chain) was documented in a study of blood T cell repertoires in COVID-19. Study as a whole: The United States, Italy and Spain were the sources of the acute and convalescent COVID-19 samples.

This clone was observed a few times. The study recruited people aged about 18 to 95 years across roughly 25 US areas. Cohort assignment relied on participant-reported clinical history. The CDR3 sequence is 16 residues long. In germline, CDR1 is SGHVS, CDR2 FQNEAQ. V was clipped by 8 bases and J by 5 bases, with 22 bases between them. Here immunoSEQ multiplex PCR was the method, and the copy in TCRdb shows in-frame clones only, minus some. The table includes about 230,000 clones, 88% detected once. This clonotype was obtained from a woman in her forties with acute COVID-19. Sequencing was performed on PBMCs or T cells enriched from blood (not recorded which). V usage is TRBV7-8 and J usage is TRBJ1-5; a possible D gene is TRBD1 (5 bases). The CDR3 DNA follows: TGTGCCAGCTGCGTTGGCCCGTTTCGGGGGGATCAGCCCCAGCATTTT. The encoded protein is CASCVGPFRGDQPQHF.